This T cell receptor (beta chain) was retrieved from a study of blood T cell repertoires in COVID-19. The table came from immunoSEQ multiplex PCR; TCRdb's copy has only in-frame clones and leaves some out. The sample consists of 300,000 to 350,000 clones, approximately 87% of them appearing once. Trimming removed 1 base from V and 0 bases from J, with 10 bases in between. CDR3 length: 16 residues. The germline V gene has CDR1 LNHDA and CDR2 SQIVND (reference sequence). Sequencing used peripheral blood. This TCR derives from a woman aged 45-59 years with COVID-19, enrolled during active disease. The rearrangement uses TRBV19 and TRBJ1-5; D gene unclear. CDR3 region: CASSIGRTYSNQPQHF. The CDR3, as DNA: TGTGCCAGTAGTATAGGGAGGACTTATAGCAATCAGCCCCAGCATTTT.